One and the same sample provided the 27 T cell receptor beta chains below, sequenced in a study of blood T cell repertoires in COVID-19. Sequencing used immunoSEQ multiplex PCR; TCRdb keeps in-frame clones, though not all of them. The sample contains about 190,000 clones, around four fifths of which appear only once. Sequenced sample: peripheral blood. These receptors all stem from a human donor in a cohort sampled during active COVID-19.

The chain links TRBV2 to TRBJ1-6; 7 bases align to TRBD1. The trim removed 8 bases at V and 2 bases at J, leaving 3 bases unmatched. Germline lookup yields CDR1 SNHLY and CDR2 FYNNEI. The length of the CDR3 is 14 residues. DNA of the CDR3: TGTGCCAGCCAGGGGACAGCCTATAATTCACCCCTCCACTTT. Its translation is CASQGTAYNSPLHF.

The rearrangement uses TRBV18 and TRBJ2-7; a weak D match, TRBD1 (5 bases). With 3 bases removed from V and 5 bases from J, the gap between germline ends came to 14 bases. The CDR3 extends over 14 amino acids. The V gene's germline CDR1 is KGHSH and CDR2 LQKENI. The CDR3 DNA reads as TGTGCCAGCTCACCGGGAAGGGGCCCGCACGAGCAGTACTTC. Protein sequence: CASSPGRGPHEQYF.

The rearrangement uses TRBV7-8 and TRBJ2-6; D possibly matches TRBD1 or TRBD2 (6 bases each). The CDR3 consists of 16 residues. The germline V and J ends were trimmed by 5 bases and 1 base, with 12 bases remaining between them. Germline CDR1 is SGHVS and CDR2 is FQNEAQ. CDR3 protein: CASSRGGLSGANVLTF. For the CDR3, the DNA is TGTGCCAGCAGCCGAGGGGGGCTATCTGGGGCCAACGTCCTGACTTTC.

The rearrangement links TRBV18 to TRBJ2-3, with D perhaps matching TRBD2 (6 bases). Trimming left V 0 bases short and J 2 bases short, with 18 bases between. The CDR3 spans 18 residues. Germline loops: CDR1 KGHSH, CDR2 LQKENI. The CDR3 is CASSPPGRQGSNTDTQYF. The CDR3 DNA reads TGTGCCAGCTCACCACCGGGGAGGCAGGGATCGAACACAGATACGCAGTATTTT.

This sequence joins TRBV7-9 and TRBJ1-6, with no clear D. With 3 bases removed from V and 11 bases from J, the gap between germline ends came to 11 bases. Germline lookup yields CDR1 SEHNR and CDR2 FQNEAQ (reference sequence). The CDR3 has 13 amino acids. The CDR3: CASSLRGGTPLHF. CDR3 DNA: TGTGCCAGCAGCTTGCGGGGTGGGACACCCCTCCACTTT.

V usage is TRBV5-6 and J usage is TRBJ1-2, with D perhaps matching TRBD1 (6 bases). Germline assignment: CDR1 SGHDT and CDR2 YYEEEE. The V end lost 0 bases, the J end lost 8 bases, and 14 bases lay between the germline ends. The CDR3 spans 14 residues. The CDR3 region is CASSLARGAGGYTF. CDR3 coding DNA: TGTGCCAGCAGCTTGGCCAGGGGTGCTGGGGGCTACACCTTC.

The V gene is TRBV11-2, the J gene TRBJ1-3; D is unresolved. CDR3 size: 15 residues. Per the germline V gene, CDR1 is SGHAT and CDR2 is FQNNGV. V dropped 1 base and J dropped 2 bases, with 9 bases sitting between them. CDR3 in amino acids: CASSLASGAGNTIYF. CDR3 coding DNA: TGTGCCAGCAGCTTAGCCTCGGGAGCTGGAAACACCATATATTTT.

The V gene is TRBV5-8, the J gene TRBJ1-1; D remains ambiguous. The germline gives CDR1 SGHTS, CDR2 YDEGEE. V lost 1 base and J lost 3, with 7 bases in between. The CDR3 is 13 residues long. In DNA form, the CDR3 reads TGTGCCAGCAGCTTGAATAGAGACACTGAAGCTTTCTTT. Translating it yields CASSLNRDTEAFF.

V and J are TRBV6-5 and TRBJ2-7; the match to TRBD1 covers 7 bases. Germline loops: CDR1 MNHEY, CDR2 SVGAGI. The CDR3 is 14 amino acids. V shed 6 bases and J 2 bases; nucleotides not matched to a gene: 7. The DNA for the CDR3 is TGTGCCAGCAGCGGACAGGTCCTAACCTACGAGCAGTACGTC. The encoded protein is CASSGQVLTYEQYV.

This clone occurred a few times. CDR3 sequence (DNA): TGTGCCAGCAGCTTGCACCGCGGAGGCGAGCAGTACGTC. This codes for CASSLHRGGEQYV. The V gene is TRBV5-8, the J gene TRBJ2-7; possibly TRBD2 for D (5 bases). Trimming took 1 base from V and 6 from J, leaving 11 bases between them. The germline CDR1 and CDR2 sequences are SGHTS and YDEGEE. The CDR3 is made up of 13 amino acids.

The CDR3 protein is CSVEPSGGPDTQYF. DNA of the CDR3: TGCAGCGTTGAACCGAGCGGGGGACCAGATACGCAGTATTTT. This chain uses TRBV29-1 with TRBJ2-3; 8 nucleotides align to TRBD2. V gave up 2 bases and J gave up 4 bases; unmatched junction bases: 5. Germline V gene data show CDR1 as SQVTM and CDR2 as ANQGSEA. The CDR3 runs 14 residues.

The rearrangement links TRBV9 to TRBJ2-5, with a weak D call TRBD2 (6 bases). CDR1 is SGDLS and CDR2 is YYNGEE in the germline V gene. V lost 0 bases to trimming and J lost 7 bases, with 13 bases between them. This CDR3 is 14 amino acids long. As DNA, the CDR3 is TGTGCCAGCAGCGTAGCAAGCGGGCCGGGGACCCAGTACTTC. This encodes CASSVASGPGTQYF.

The chain joins TRBV5-1 to TRBJ2-7, with D possibly being TRBD2 (6 bases). This CDR3 has 13 residues. Between the trimmed V and J ends, which lost 5 bases and 7 bases, there was a span of 16 bases. The germline gives CDR1 SGHRS, CDR2 YFSETQ. DNA for the CDR3: TGCGCCAGCAGAGACAAATCTCGGGGGGAGCAGTACTTC. This gives the protein CASRDKSRGEQYF. Full variable domain (rest looked up from reference TRBV5-1 and TRBJ2-7): KAGVTQTPRYLIKTRGQQVTLSCSPISGHRSVSWYQQTPGQGLQFLFEYFSETQRNKGNFPGRFSGRQFSNSRSEMNVSTLELGDSALYLCASRDKSRGEQYFGPGTRLTVT.

The chain joins TRBV21-1 to TRBJ2-7; the table's D call TRBD2 went unverified against the DNA. TRBV21-1 represents a pseudogene. CDR3 length: 20 amino acids. The CDR3 protein is CASRDISGLRALGSAYEQYV. CDR3 DNA: TGTGCCAGCAGAGATATTTCCGGACTTAGGGCTCTTGGGTCGGCCTACGAGCAGTACGTC.

To note about this clone: Other DNA sequences in this sample translate to the same CDR3. J is TRBJ1-2 and V is TRBV28; 8 bases align to TRBD1. V gave up 3 bases and J gave up 8 bases; unmatched junction bases: 5. The V gene's germline CDR1 is MDHEN and CDR2 SYDVKM. This CDR3 has 13 residues. This chain's CDR3 is CASSLQGARGYTF. The CDR3 DNA reads TGTGCCAGCAGTTTGCAGGGGGCCAGGGGCTACACCTTC.

The sample holds one count of this clone. In DNA form, the CDR3 reads TGCAGCGTTCGGGAGAATAGCAATCAGCCCCAGCATTTT. Protein product: CSVRENSNQPQHF. The rearrangement links TRBV29-1 to TRBJ1-5; D is uncertain. Germline V gives CDR1 SQVTM, CDR2 ANQGSEA. Trimming shortened V by 5 bases and J by 0 bases, and 8 bases separated the two germline ends. The CDR3 extends over 13 amino acids.

The chain is built from TRBV27 and TRBJ2-2; 8 nucleotides match TRBD1. CDR1 and CDR2 from the germline V gene are MNHEY and SMNVEV (reference sequence). With 3 bases clipped from V and 4 bases from J, the junction kept 7 bases outside the gene matches. The CDR3 has 16 amino acids. CDR3 in DNA: TGTGCCAGCAGTTTCAGGGGGCTCGTCGTCACCGGGGAGCTGTTTTTT. Translated: CASSFRGLVVTGELFF.

The CDR3 is CASSVEVSGNTIYF. The CDR3 region has the DNA TGTGCCAGCAGTGTTGAGGTGTCTGGAAACACCATATATTTT. This chain joins TRBV2 and TRBJ1-3; D is unclear. CDR3 length equals 14 residues. Germline V gene lookup returns CDR1 SNHLY and CDR2 FYNNEI. V was pared by 4 bases and J by 1 base, with 8 bases between.

The CDR3 region has the DNA TGTGCCAGCAGCTTGCGGACAGCCATGAACTATGGCTACACCTTC. This encodes CASSLRTAMNYGYTF. The chain uses TRBV5-8 and TRBJ1-2, with a weak D call TRBD1 (6 bases). Germline CDR1 SGHTS, CDR2 YDEGEE. The CDR3 spans 15 residues. V lost 1 base to trimming and J lost 2 bases, with 12 bases between them.

This clone has at least ten counts. The rearrangement joins TRBV5-1 to TRBJ2-4; tentative D call: TRBD1 (5 bases). Trimming removed 0 bases from V and 0 bases from J, with 13 bases in between. Germline loops: CDR1 SGHRS, CDR2 YFSETQ. The CDR3 extends over 17 amino acids. CDR3 coding DNA: TGCGCCAGCAGCTTGGGACAGCCTTCGGCAGCCAAAAACATTCAGTACTTC. This translates into CASSLGQPSAAKNIQYF.

The chain carries TRBV27 and TRBJ1-2; TRBD1 aligns across 10 bases. Per the germline V gene, CDR1 is MNHEY and CDR2 is SMNVEV (reference sequence). This CDR3 comprises 15 residues. V was clipped by 1 base and J by 6 bases; unmatched bases: 5. CDR3 sequence (DNA): TGTGCCAGCAGTTTATTGGGACAGGGGATAGATGGCTACACCTTC. This codes for CASSLLGQGIDGYTF.

This sequence joins TRBV6-5 and TRBJ1-1; D is uncertain. The germline V and J ends were trimmed by 7 bases and 12 bases, with 21 bases remaining between them. The CDR3 spans 13 residues. The germline CDR1 and CDR2 sequences are MNHEY and SVGAGI. The chain's CDR3 is CASKVTGYAGTFF. The CDR3 DNA follows: TGTGCCAGCAAGGTTACGGGTTACGCGGGGACTTTCTTT.

The chain has TRBV30 and TRBJ2-2; D remains unclear. V was cut by 0 bases and J by 6 bases, with 8 bases left in between. The CDR3 has 13 residues. Germline CDR1 and CDR2: GTSNPN and SVGIG (reference sequence). The CDR3 loop is CAWSVRGPGELFF. The CDR3 DNA sequence: TGTGCCTGGAGTGTACGTGGCCCCGGGGAGCTGTTTTTT.

This clone was observed a few times. This rearrangement joins TRBV7-3 to TRBJ2-2, with D hard to call. Per germline, CDR1 SGHTA and CDR2 FQGTGA. The CDR3 has 14 residues. V lost 3 bases to trimming and J lost 2 bases, with 7 bases between them. The chain's CDR3 is CASSLSLNTGELFF. CDR3 DNA sequence: TGTGCCAGCAGCTTGTCCTTAAACACCGGGGAGCTGTTTTTT.

This clone showed up just once. This chain uses TRBV5-5 with TRBJ1-2, with 7 bases lining up with TRBD1. V lost 1 base, J lost 4 bases, and 1 base stayed unmatched. Germline lookup yields CDR1 SGHKS and CDR2 YYEKEE (reference sequence). There are 13 residues in the CDR3. CDR3 protein: CASSLTGAYGYTF. The DNA of the CDR3 is TGTGCCAGCAGCTTGACAGGGGCCTATGGCTACACCTTC. Full variable domain (missing parts from reference TRBV5-5 and TRBJ1-2): DAGVTQSPTHLIKTRGQQVTLRCSPISGHKSVSWYQQVLGQGPQFIFQYYEKEERGRGNFPDRFSARQFPNYSSELNVNALLLGDSALYLCASSLTGAYGYTFGSGTRLTVV.

This clone was observed a single time. This sequence joins TRBV24-1 and TRBJ2-5; 10 bases agree with TRBD2. V lost 2 bases and J lost 1; bases outside the gene matches: 6. Germline-derived CDR1 and CDR2 are KGHDR and SFDVKD. There are 17 residues in the CDR3. The CDR3 DNA sequence: TGTGCCACCAGTGATTGGACTAGCGGAACAACCCAAGAGACCCAGTACTTC. It yields the protein CATSDWTSGTTQETQYF.

The chain couples TRBV5-1 to TRBJ2-3, with 10 bases lining up with TRBD2. The V segment lost 3 bases and the J segment 3 bases; nucleotides outside the gene matches: 7. CDR1 and CDR2 (germline): SGHRS, YFSETQ. CDR3 length: 16 amino acids. The CDR3 spells CASSSAPLAGTDTQYF. CDR3 DNA sequence: TGCGCCAGCAGCTCGGCCCCACTAGCGGGAACAGATACGCAGTATTTT.